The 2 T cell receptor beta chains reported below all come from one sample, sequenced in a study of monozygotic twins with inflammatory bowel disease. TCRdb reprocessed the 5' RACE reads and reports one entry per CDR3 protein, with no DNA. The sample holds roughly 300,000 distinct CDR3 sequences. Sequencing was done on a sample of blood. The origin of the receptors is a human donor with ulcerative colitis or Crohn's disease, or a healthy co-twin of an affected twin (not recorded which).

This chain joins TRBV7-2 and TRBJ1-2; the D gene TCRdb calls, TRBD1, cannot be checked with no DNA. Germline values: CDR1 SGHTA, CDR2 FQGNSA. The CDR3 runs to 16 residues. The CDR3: CASSLTGASNNYGYTF.

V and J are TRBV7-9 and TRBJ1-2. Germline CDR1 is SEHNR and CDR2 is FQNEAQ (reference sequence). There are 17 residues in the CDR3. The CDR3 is CASSLVSNAPPDYGYTF.